The clone carrying this T cell receptor (beta chain) has a count of ten or more. The antigen remains undetermined. The diagnosis was founded upon clinical symptoms, serum thyroxine, TRAb, thyroid ultrasound and orbital computed tomography. These data are taken from a study of Graves' ophthalmopathy and Graves' hyperthyroidism. Points from the study as a whole: The 13-signature model separated ophthalmopathy from stable hyperthyroidism at approximately 91% sensitivity and nearly 83% specificity. Blood also held most thyroid clonotypes expanded above 0.001 frequency.

The study amplified TCR beta CDR3 regions using RNA transcripts. Second-round multiplex PCR came after first-round RT-PCR with HTBI primers. TCRdb reprocessed the multiplex PCR reads with MiXCR, giving one entry per CDR3 protein. The sample contains 1 million to 1.3 million distinct CDR3 sequences, about two fifths of which appear only once. The trim removed 3 bases at V and 0 bases at J, leaving 8 bases unmatched. The germline gives CDR1 SQVTM, CDR2 ANQGSEA. The CDR3 has 15 residues. The sample comprised peripheral blood or thyroid tissue (not recorded which). This sequence joins TRBV29-1 and TRBJ2-7; 7 positions match TRBD1. This TCR was recovered from an adult man with Graves' hyperthyroidism. The CDR3 DNA reads TGCAGCGTTGATTCTGAGACAGGGAGCTCCTACGAGCAGTACTTC. It translates to CSVDSETGSSYEQYF.